Listed below are T cell receptor beta chains from one sample, sequenced in a study of blood T cell repertoires in COVID-19. This table comes from immunoSEQ multiplex PCR, and its TCRdb copy is limited to in-frame clones, with some not included. This table holds about 240,000 clones, nearly 90% found once. Material: peripheral blood. Receptors were obtained from a woman in her 30s with acute or convalescent COVID-19. The CDR3 runs from the conserved cysteine through the conserved F or W. A D gene is named only where the DNA matches it firmly. The size entry is marked missing in some rows and otherwise reads once, few, many or a size class.

j_call: TRBJ2-1
d_call: TRBD2
clone_size: once
v_call: TRBV11-3
cdr3_nt: TGTGCCAGCAGCTTGGGGGGACTAGCGGGAAGTAATGAGCAGTTCTTC
cdr3_aa: CASSLGGLAGSNEQFF

j_call: TRBJ1-6
d_call: NA
clone_size: few
v_call: TRBV28
cdr3_nt: TGTGCCAGCAGTTTTCCTGGCCTCAATTCACCCCTCCACTTT
cdr3_aa: CASSFPGLNSPLHF

j_call: TRBJ1-5
d_call: NA
clone_size: NA
v_call: TRBV4-3
cdr3_nt: TGCGCCAGCAGCCAAGCGGGGAGGAGCAATCAGCCCCAGCATTTT
cdr3_aa: CASSQAGRSNQPQHF

j_call: TRBJ2-2
d_call: TRBD2
clone_size: NA
v_call: TRBV7-2
cdr3_nt: TGTGCCAGCAGCTTAGTTGCGGGAGGTCGCACCGGGGAGCTGTTTTTT
cdr3_aa: CASSLVAGGRTGELFF

j_call: TRBJ2-5
d_call: NA
clone_size: NA
v_call: TRBV5-4
cdr3_nt: TGTGCCAGCAGGAGAGGGGAGACCCAGTACTTC
cdr3_aa: CASRRGETQYF

j_call: TRBJ2-7
d_call: NA
clone_size: NA
v_call: TRBV7-2
cdr3_nt: TGTGCCAGCAGCCAAGACCTTGGGAGTAACGAGCAGTACTTC
cdr3_aa: CASSQDLGSNEQYF

j_call: TRBJ1-5
d_call: NA
clone_size: once
v_call: TRBV6-5
cdr3_nt: TGTGCCAGCAGTCCCAGACAGAGTTATCAGCCCCAGCATTTT
cdr3_aa: CASSPRQSYQPQHF

j_call: TRBJ2-5
d_call: NA
clone_size: NA
v_call: TRBV7-7
cdr3_nt: TGTGCCAGCAGCGCGCTACAGGACTACCGTCAGACCCAGTACTTC
cdr3_aa: CASSALQDYRQTQYF

j_call: TRBJ2-3
d_call: TRBD2
clone_size: NA
v_call: TRBV9
cdr3_nt: TGTGCCAGCAGCCCTACTAGCGGGAGTAGTACGCAGTATTTT
cdr3_aa: CASSPTSGSSTQYF

j_call: TRBJ2-7
d_call: NA
clone_size: NA
v_call: TRBV4-1
cdr3_nt: TGCGCCAGCAGCCCGGGACTGTCCTACGAGCAGTACTTC
cdr3_aa: CASSPGLSYEQYF

j_call: TRBJ2-1
d_call: NA
clone_size: NA
v_call: TRBV24-1
cdr3_nt: TGTGCCACCAGTGATTCGTGGACAGATGGCTCCTACAATGAGCAGTTCTTC
cdr3_aa: CATSDSWTDGSYNEQFF

j_call: TRBJ2-1
d_call: NA
clone_size: NA
v_call: TRBV7-9
cdr3_nt: TGTGCCAGCAGCTTAGATGTCCCAGTTCTCAGCGATGAGCAGTTCTTC
cdr3_aa: CASSLDVPVLSDEQFF

j_call: TRBJ2-7
d_call: NA
clone_size: NA
v_call: TRBV9
cdr3_nt: TGTGCCAGCAGCGCACACCACAACTCCTACGAGCAGTACTTC
cdr3_aa: CASSAHHNSYEQYF

j_call: TRBJ2-3
d_call: TRBD2
clone_size: NA
v_call: TRBV18
cdr3_nt: TGTGCCAGCTCACGAACTAGCGAGAACACAGATACGCAGTATTTT
cdr3_aa: CASSRTSENTDTQYF

j_call: TRBJ1-1
d_call: NA
clone_size: NA
v_call: TRBV10-3
cdr3_nt: TGTGCCATCAGTGAGTCGGGGGGACGGATGAACACTGAAGCTTTCTTT
cdr3_aa: CAISESGGRMNTEAFF

j_call: TRBJ2-3
d_call: TRBD2
clone_size: NA
v_call: TRBV30
cdr3_nt: TGTGCCTGGATTCCCTTTGGGCTAGCGGGGAGCACAGATACGCAGTATTTT
cdr3_aa: CAWIPFGLAGSTDTQYF

j_call: TRBJ1-6
d_call: NA
clone_size: NA
v_call: TRBV4-3
cdr3_nt: TGCGCCAGCAGCCAAGTTCTTGGTCAGGGAAATTCACCCCTCCACTTT
cdr3_aa: CASSQVLGQGNSPLHF

j_call: TRBJ1-4
d_call: TRBD1
clone_size: once
v_call: TRBV27
cdr3_nt: TGTGCCAGCAGTTTATTTGGCCTCAGGGGGCGTCCTGAAAAACTGTTTTTT
cdr3_aa: CASSLFGLRGRPEKLFF

j_call: TRBJ2-5
d_call: TRBD1
clone_size: NA
v_call: TRBV14
cdr3_nt: TGTGCCAGCAGCCAGATCAAGTCAGGGACAGGAGAGACCCAGTACTTC
cdr3_aa: CASSQIKSGTGETQYF

j_call: TRBJ2-5
d_call: TRBD1
clone_size: NA
v_call: TRBV11-3
cdr3_nt: TGTGCCAGCAGACAGGGGGAGACCCAGTACTTC
cdr3_aa: CASRQGETQYF

j_call: TRBJ1-1
d_call: NA
clone_size: NA
v_call: TRBV5-1
cdr3_nt: TGCGCCAGCAGCGAACCGACAGGACACACTGAAGCTTTCTTT
cdr3_aa: CASSEPTGHTEAFF

j_call: TRBJ2-5
d_call: TRBD2
clone_size: NA
v_call: TRBV4-2
cdr3_nt: TGTGCCAGCAGCCAAGGGGCTAAACGGCAGCGGGGGGAGACCCAGTACTTC
cdr3_aa: CASSQGAKRQRGETQYF

j_call: TRBJ2-3
d_call: TRBD2
clone_size: NA
v_call: TRBV9
cdr3_nt: TGTGCCAGCAGCGTGGGGGGAGCGGGAGGTTCCAGATATTTT
cdr3_aa: CASSVGGAGGSRYF

j_call: TRBJ2-2
d_call: NA
clone_size: few
v_call: TRBV2
cdr3_nt: TGTGCCAGCACCGAGGGGGGGCGCTCCACCGGGGAGCTGTTTTTT
cdr3_aa: CASTEGGRSTGELFF

j_call: TRBJ2-2
d_call: TRBD1
clone_size: NA
v_call: TRBV4-1
cdr3_nt: TGCGCCAGCAGCCTAGACCAGGACAGGGGGCAAACCGGGGAGCTGTTTTTT
cdr3_aa: CASSLDQDRGQTGELFF

j_call: TRBJ2-7
d_call: NA
clone_size: NA
v_call: TRBV7-8
cdr3_nt: TGTGCCAGCAGCTTACCAGGGCCGAACCTCGCCTACGAGCAGTACTTC
cdr3_aa: CASSLPGPNLAYEQYF

j_call: TRBJ1-6
d_call: NA
clone_size: NA
v_call: TRBV5-3
cdr3_nt: TGTGCCAGAAGCTTGGAAAAGACAGATAATTCACCCCTCCACTTT
cdr3_aa: CARSLEKTDNSPLHF

j_call: TRBJ2-3
d_call: TRBD1
clone_size: NA
v_call: TRBV19
cdr3_nt: TGTGCCAGTAGTATTATGGACAGGGACACAGATACGCAGTATTTT
cdr3_aa: CASSIMDRDTDTQYF

j_call: TRBJ2-7
d_call: TRBD2
clone_size: NA
v_call: TRBV9
cdr3_nt: TGTGCCAGCAGCGTAGCCGGGACTAGCGCTAACGAGCAGTACTTC
cdr3_aa: CASSVAGTSANEQYF

j_call: TRBJ2-5
d_call: NA
clone_size: NA
v_call: TRBV14
cdr3_nt: TGTGCCAGCAGCCGAGGAGGCTGGGAGACCCAGTACTTC
cdr3_aa: CASSRGGWETQYF